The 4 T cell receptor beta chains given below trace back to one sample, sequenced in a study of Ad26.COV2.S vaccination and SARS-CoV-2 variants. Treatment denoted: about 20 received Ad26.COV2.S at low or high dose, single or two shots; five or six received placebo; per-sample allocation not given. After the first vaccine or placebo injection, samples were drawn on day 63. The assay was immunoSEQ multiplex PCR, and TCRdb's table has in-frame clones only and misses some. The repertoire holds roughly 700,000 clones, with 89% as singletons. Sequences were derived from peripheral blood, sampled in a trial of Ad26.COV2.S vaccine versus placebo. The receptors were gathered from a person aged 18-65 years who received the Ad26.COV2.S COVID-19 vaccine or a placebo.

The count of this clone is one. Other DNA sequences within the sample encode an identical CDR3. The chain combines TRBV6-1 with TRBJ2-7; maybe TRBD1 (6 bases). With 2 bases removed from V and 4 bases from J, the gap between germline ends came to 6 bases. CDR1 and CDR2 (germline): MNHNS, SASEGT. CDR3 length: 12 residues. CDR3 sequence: CASSETGYEQYF. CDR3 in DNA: TGTGCCAGCAGTGAAACAGGGTACGAGCAGTACTTC.

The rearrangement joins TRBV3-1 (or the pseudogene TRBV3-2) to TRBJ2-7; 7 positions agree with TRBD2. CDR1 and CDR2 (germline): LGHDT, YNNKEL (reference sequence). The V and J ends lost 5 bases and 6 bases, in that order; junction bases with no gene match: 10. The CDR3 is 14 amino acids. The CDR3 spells CASSTPGLRSEQYF. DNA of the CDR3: TGTGCCAGCAGCACCCCGGGACTACGGTCCGAGCAGTACTTC.

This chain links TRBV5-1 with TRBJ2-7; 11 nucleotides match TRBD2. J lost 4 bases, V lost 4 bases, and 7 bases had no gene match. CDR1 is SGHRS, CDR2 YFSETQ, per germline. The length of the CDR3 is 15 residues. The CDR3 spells CASSRVVAGGYEQYF. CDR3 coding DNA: TGCGCCAGCAGCAGGGTGGTAGCGGGAGGGTACGAGCAGTACTTC.

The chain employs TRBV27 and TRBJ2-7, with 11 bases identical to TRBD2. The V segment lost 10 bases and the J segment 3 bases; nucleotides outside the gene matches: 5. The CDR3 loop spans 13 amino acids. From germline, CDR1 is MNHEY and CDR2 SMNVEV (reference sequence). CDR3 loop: CATRLAGIYEQYF. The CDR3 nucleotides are TGTGCCACCCGACTAGCGGGGATCTACGAGCAGTACTTC.